This TCR beta chain was identified in a study of somatic mutations in cytotoxic T cells in rheumatoid arthritis. For the study at large: Patients had roughly 28 ml EDTA blood drawn right after diagnosis, before any treatment. The flow sorting of some V beta antibody-stained T-cell populations reached nearly 100% purity, and the sorted populations included V beta1+ cells sequenced for TCRB. Findings and caveats of the study: Researchers did not know the antigen targets of the expanded CD8+ clones. Unlike healthy controls, rheumatoid arthritis patients had CD8+ clonality that increased with age.

Germline CDR1 and CDR2: LGHNT and FRNRAP. The ends lost 0 bases at V and 3 bases at J; junction bases unmatched: 6. The CDR3 is 17 amino acids. On this clone itself: The antigen is undetermined.

Libraries were prepared by immunoSEQ multiplex PCR; TCRdb keeps only in-frame clonotypes and omits some of them. The sample has approximately 15,000 clones, 70% to 75% seen once. The gene calls are TRBV12-5 and TRBJ2-3, with TRBD1 matching over 10 bases. The source material was CD8+ T cells sorted from blood. This TCR derives from an adult with rheumatoid arthritis. CDR3 nucleotide sequence: TGTGCTAGTGGTTTGGTCCTCCGGGACAGGGGAACAGATACGCAGTATTTT. Translation: CASGLVLRDRGTDTQYF.